The 28 T cell receptor beta chains listed next were all sequenced from one sample in a study of blood T cell repertoires in COVID-19. Profiling relied on immunoSEQ multiplex PCR, and the TCRdb table lists in-frame clones only, not all of them. The profile shows roughly 220,000 clones, 85% to 90% of them singletons. The sequencing sample was made of peripheral blood. The receptors originated from a woman aged 45 to 65 with COVID-19, enrolled during active disease.

V and J are TRBV18 and TRBJ2-5, with D maybe TRBD1 (5 bases). Germline values: CDR1 KGHSH, CDR2 LQKENI. The CDR3 has 14 amino acids. Trimming left V 0 bases short and J 9 bases short, with 14 bases between. CDR3 in DNA: TGTGCCAGCTCACCACCGATTGAAGGGGCGGCCCAGTACTTC. This codes for CASSPPIEGAAQYF.

The chain uses TRBV19 and TRBJ2-1; TRBD1 agrees at 9 bases. The V gene's germline CDR1 is LNHDA and CDR2 SQIVND (reference sequence). Trimming at V came to 10 bases and at J to 2 bases, leaving 6 bases not matched to a gene. CDR3 length: 14 amino acids. The chain's CDR3 is CATQGQGTYNEQFF. CDR3 DNA sequence: TGTGCCACTCAGGGACAGGGAACCTACAATGAGCAGTTCTTC.

This clone was detected once. The genes are TRBV11-2 and TRBJ2-6; 10 bases align to TRBD1. Per the germline V gene, CDR1 is SGHAT and CDR2 is FQNNGV. This CDR3 spans 18 amino acids. V lost 5 bases, J lost 3 bases, and 10 bases stayed unmatched. The CDR3 here is CASSPEGQGRSGANVLTF. CDR3 sequence (DNA): TGTGCCAGCAGCCCTGAGGGACAGGGGAGGAGTGGGGCCAACGTCCTGACTTTC.

This clone was seen once. This chain uses TRBV29-1 with TRBJ2-3; D gene uncertain. Trimming removed 6 bases at V and 2 bases at J, with 12 bases between. CDR1 is SQVTM and CDR2 is ANQGSEA in the germline V gene. CDR3 length: 13 residues. Written as DNA, the CDR3 is TGCAGCGTCAAAGTGGAGTACACAGATACGCAGTATTTT. It codes for CSVKVEYTDTQYF.

Comment on this clone: The identical CDR3 is also encoded by other nucleotide sequences in the sample. The chain employs TRBV7-6 and TRBJ2-7, with D perhaps TRBD1 (5 bases). Trimming cost V 3 bases and J 3 bases, with 9 bases left between them. The CDR3 runs to 13 residues. The V gene's germline CDR1 is SGHVS and CDR2 FNYEAQ. CDR3 bases: TGTGCCAGCAGCTTGGGGCAGCTCTACGAGCAGTACTTC. This sequence encodes CASSLGQLYEQYF.

This chain joins TRBV19 and TRBJ2-7; 9 nucleotides agree with TRBD1. This CDR3 has 14 amino acids. Trimming cost V 4 bases and J 2 bases; bases outside gene matches: 3. Germline CDR1 and CDR2: LNHDA and SQIVND (reference sequence). CDR3 protein: CASSRGQGPYEQYF. The CDR3 DNA follows: TGTGCCAGTAGTAGGGGACAGGGACCCTACGAGCAGTACTTC.

The chain carries TRBV6-6 and TRBJ2-7, with a possible D match to TRBD2 (6 bases). Trimming took 6 bases from V and 3 from J, leaving 12 bases between them. The CDR3 runs to 13 residues. The germline gives CDR1 MNHNY, CDR2 SVGAGI (reference sequence). DNA of the CDR3: TGTGCCAGCAGCCATCGGGGGAGCTACGAGCAGTACGTC. This codes for CASSHRGSYEQYV.

The DNA for the CDR3 is TGTGCCAGCAGCTTAGGCGGACAGGGTGGCGAGCAGTACTTC. Its translation: CASSLGGQGGEQYF. The chain combines TRBV7-9 with TRBJ2-7, with 8 bases identical to TRBD1. Losses at the gene ends were 1 base for V and 6 bases for J; bases not matched to a gene: 5. This CDR3 spans 14 amino acids. In germline, CDR1 is SEHNR, CDR2 FQNEAQ (reference sequence).

V and J are TRBV7-8 and TRBJ2-4; D gene uncertain. From germline, CDR1 is SGHVS and CDR2 FQNEAQ. The CDR3 runs to 17 residues. V was cut by 3 bases and J by 2 bases, with 17 bases left in between. The CDR3 loop is CASSFAVRAGSKNIQYF. In nucleotides, the CDR3 is TGTGCCAGCAGCTTCGCAGTCAGAGCCGGGTCCAAAAACATTCAGTACTTC.

The chain couples TRBV15 to TRBJ2-3, with TRBD2 matching 8 bases. J was trimmed by 6 bases and V by 3 bases; bases with no gene match: 5. CDR1 is LNHNV, CDR2 YYDKDF, per germline (reference sequence). The CDR3 runs 14 residues. DNA of the CDR3: TGTGCCACCAGCAGGCGGGGGGCAGGTGATACGCAGTATTTT. It is translated as CATSRRGAGDTQYF.

V gene TRBV9 combines with J gene TRBJ2-4; 7 bases align to TRBD1. The V gene's germline CDR1 is SGDLS and CDR2 YYNGEE. Trimming took 4 bases from V and 3 from J; bases not matched to a gene: 13. The CDR3 has 17 amino acids. CDR3 sequence: CASSSPLGGPDKNIQYF. The CDR3, as DNA: TGTGCCAGCAGCTCTCCTTTAGGGGGCCCGGACAAAAACATTCAGTACTTC.

The chain links TRBV6-2 or TRBV6-3 to TRBJ1-2; D gene ambiguous. The CDR3 is 15 residues long. Germline values: CDR1 MNHEY, CDR2 SVGEGT. Between the trimmed V and J ends, which lost 0 bases and 6 bases, there was a span of 14 bases. The CDR3 nucleotides read TGTGCCAGCAGTTACTCGAAAGTCCTACTGGATGGCTACACCTTC. Translating it yields CASSYSKVLLDGYTF.

This chain uses TRBV11-2 with TRBJ2-3; 10 bases are a match to TRBD1. This CDR3 spans 15 amino acids. V lost 5 bases, J lost 1 base, and 3 bases stayed unmatched. Germline-derived CDR1 and CDR2 are SGHAT and FQNNGV. CDR3 sequence reads: CASSGGTGGTDTQYF. CDR3 bases: TGTGCCAGCAGCGGAGGGACAGGGGGCACAGATACGCAGTATTTT.

The V gene is TRBV7-2, the J gene TRBJ1-2, with 9 bases matching TRBD1. V dropped 4 bases and J dropped 6; count of bases not matched to a gene: 12. This CDR3 has 16 residues. Germline V gene sequence: CDR1 SGHTA, CDR2 FQGNSA. CDR3 sequence: CASSSKSGTGSDGYTF. DNA of the CDR3: TGTGCCAGCAGCTCAAAATCCGGGACAGGGTCAGATGGCTACACCTTC. The variable domain in full, completed from reference TRBV7-2 and TRBJ1-2, reads GAGVSQSPSNKVTEKGKDVELRCDPISGHTALYWYRQSLGQGLEFLIYFQGNSAPDKSGLPSDRFSAERTGGSVSTLTIQRTQQEDSAVYLCASSSKSGTGSDGYTFGSGTRLTVV.

In this sample, this clone turned up a few times. The chain uses TRBV6-2 or TRBV6-3 and TRBJ1-5; tentatively, D is TRBD1 (5 bases). The germline V and J ends were trimmed by 2 bases and 3 bases, with 11 bases remaining between them. This CDR3 spans 15 amino acids. Per the germline V gene, CDR1 is MNHEY and CDR2 is SVGEGT. The CDR3 region is CASSYGATLNQPQHF. CDR3 nucleotides: TGTGCCAGCAGTTACGGGGCGACCCTCAATCAGCCCCAGCATTTT.

The V call is TRBV5-1, the J call TRBJ1-2; TRBD1 matches at 8 bases. The CDR3 consists of 15 residues. The germline gives CDR1 SGHRS, CDR2 YFSETQ. Germline trimming cut 0 bases from V and 5 bases from J; bases unmatched to any gene: 6. DNA for the CDR3: TGCGCCAGCAGCTTGGCTCGGCAGGGGGCGTATGGCTACACCTTC. It codes for CASSLARQGAYGYTF.

The J gene is TRBJ1-4, the V gene TRBV6-6; tentatively, D is TRBD1 (5 bases). Trimming pared 6 bases from V and 5 bases from J, leaving 19 bases between. CDR3 length equals 16 residues. CDR1 is MNHNY, CDR2 SVGAGI, per germline (reference sequence). This CDR3 reads CASRTPTREENEKLFF. The CDR3 bases are TGTGCCAGCAGAACCCCGACCAGGGAGGAGAATGAAAAACTGTTTTTT.

The J gene is TRBJ2-7, the V gene TRBV6-4; D is unclear. The ends were cut back, 5 bases at V and 5 bases at J, with 10 bases in the middle. This CDR3 is 12 amino acids long. Germline V gene data show CDR1 as MRHNA and CDR2 as SNTAGT. The CDR3 nucleotides read TGTGCCAGCAGTCGTACATCAGACGAGCAGTACGTC. It translates to CASSRTSDEQYV.

The chain has TRBV2 and TRBJ2-7; 7 bases map to TRBD1. Trimming took 4 bases from V and 4 from J; bases not matched to a gene: 7. In germline, CDR1 is SNHLY, CDR2 FYNNEI. The CDR3 loop spans 14 amino acids. The CDR3 region is CASSVRQGAYEQYF. For the CDR3, the DNA is TGTGCCAGCAGTGTTAGACAGGGCGCGTACGAGCAGTACTTC.

The rearrangement joins TRBV5-4 to TRBJ2-1, with D tentatively TRBD2 (6 bases). This CDR3 contains 16 residues. V was pared by 4 bases and J by 5 bases, with 19 bases between. Germline V CDR1 and CDR2: SGHNT, YYREEE (reference sequence). The CDR3 reads CASSQDGRTKNNEQFF. CDR3 nucleotides: TGTGCCAGCAGCCAAGATGGACGGACTAAAAACAATGAGCAGTTCTTC.

The rearrangement uses TRBV6-6 and TRBJ2-7; possible D gene TRBD2, 7 bases. Trimming left V 5 bases short and J 0 bases short, with 20 bases between. Germline V gene lookup returns CDR1 MNHNY and CDR2 SVGAGI (reference sequence). The CDR3 is 17 residues long. The CDR3: CASSPGGAGAASYEQYF. CDR3 in DNA: TGTGCCAGCAGTCCTGGGGGGGCGGGGGCAGCCTCCTACGAGCAGTACTTC.

This sequence joins TRBV30 and TRBJ1-3; TRBD1 might be the D (5 bases). CDR1 and CDR2 from the germline V gene are GTSNPN and SVGIG (reference sequence). CDR3 size: 16 residues. The CDR3 spells CAGHTADMAIGNTIYF. The CDR3 nucleotides read TGTGCTGGACACACTGCTGACATGGCAATTGGAAACACCATATATTTT.

Only a few counts were recorded for this clone. The chain employs TRBV5-4 and TRBJ1-2; TRBD1 agrees at 7 bases. This CDR3 has 14 amino acids. V lost 4 bases to trimming and J lost 5 bases; unmatched junction nucleotides: 8. Germline lookup yields CDR1 SGHNT and CDR2 YYREEE (reference sequence). The CDR3 coding sequence is TGTGCCAGCAGCCGCGGGACAGCCGATTATGGCTACACCTTC. Translation: CASSRGTADYGYTF. The variable domain in full, completed from reference TRBV5-4 and TRBJ1-2, reads ETGVTQSPTHLIKTRGQQVTLRCSSQSGHNTVSWYQQALGQGPQFIFQYYREEENGRGNFPPRFSGLQFPNYSSELNVNALELDDSALYLCASSRGTADYGYTFGSGTRLTVV.

The rearrangement uses TRBV2 and TRBJ2-7; 9 nucleotides align to TRBD2. CDR1 and CDR2 from the germline V gene are SNHLY and FYNNEI. CDR3 length: 14 amino acids. Trimming removed 3 bases from V and 5 bases from J; junction bases left unmatched: 5. The CDR3 DNA follows: TGTGCCAGCAGTGAGGCGGGGGGGTACCACGAGCAGTACTTC. Its translation is CASSEAGGYHEQYF. The entire variable domain, with the rest obtained from reference TRBV2 and TRBJ2-7, is as follows: EPEVTQTPSHQVTQMGQEVILRCVPISNHLYFYWYRQILGQKVEFLVSFYNNEISEKSEIFDDQFSVERPDGSNFTLKIRSTKLEDSAMYFCASSEAGGYHEQYFGPGTRLTVT.

The gene calls are TRBV5-1 and TRBJ1-3; 8 bases fit TRBD1. V shed 3 bases and J 6 bases; nucleotides not matched to a gene: 5. CDR1 is SGHRS and CDR2 is YFSETQ in the germline V gene. The CDR3 is 14 residues long. The CDR3 here is CASSSDRGSNTIYF. DNA of the CDR3: TGCGCCAGCAGCTCCGACAGGGGTTCAAACACCATATATTTT. The full variable domain, its missing parts supplied by reference TRBV5-1 and TRBJ1-3, is KAGVTQTPRYLIKTRGQQVTLSCSPISGHRSVSWYQQTPGQGLQFLFEYFSETQRNKGNFPGRFSGRQFSNSRSEMNVSTLELGDSALYLCASSSDRGSNTIYFGEGSWLTVV.

Written as DNA, the CDR3 is TGTGCCATCAAGACTCCTTTCGGGCTGTTTTTT. Translation gives CAIKTPFGLFF. V usage is TRBV2 and J usage is TRBJ2-2; D is undetermined. Germline-derived CDR1 and CDR2 are SNHLY and FYNNEI. The CDR3 has 11 amino acids. With 10 bases removed from V and 13 bases from J, the gap between germline ends came to 16 bases.

This sequence joins TRBV7-9 and TRBJ2-3; TRBD1 aligns across 7 bases. CDR3 length: 16 residues. V lost 1 base to trimming and J lost 6 bases; unmatched junction nucleotides: 10. Germline V gene lookup returns CDR1 SEHNR and CDR2 FQNEAQ (reference sequence). CDR3 in amino acids: CASSLVMDRPRDTQYF. Written as DNA, the CDR3 is TGTGCCAGCAGCTTAGTAATGGACAGGCCTCGGGATACGCAGTATTTT.

The chain uses TRBV7-2 and TRBJ1-4; 8 bases match TRBD1. Germline lookup yields CDR1 SGHTA and CDR2 FQGNSA. The CDR3 is 15 amino acids. J gave up 6 bases and V 5 bases, and 8 bases lay outside the gene matches. This CDR3 is CASSARTGLDEKLFF. CDR3 bases: TGTGCCAGCAGCGCTCGGACAGGGCTGGATGAAAAACTGTTTTTT.